Presented here are 5 T cell receptor beta chains from one specimen sequenced in a study of cytomegalovirus exposure and HLA in healthy donors. 13 Jbeta primers and 60 Vbeta primers were used for the PCR. The repertoire was sequenced with immunoSEQ multiplex PCR; TCRdb's copy has only in-frame clones and lacks some. Among 95,000 to 150,000 clones listed, 75% were seen once. Sequencing was done on a sample of PBMCs. The receptors come from a woman aged 45-65 years in good health and CMV-seronegative.

This sequence joins TRBV5-1 and TRBJ1-2; TRBD1 matches 8 bases. Losses at the gene ends were 7 bases for V and 5 bases for J; bases not matched to a gene: 19. The CDR3 has 17 residues. Germline V gene lookup returns CDR1 SGHRS and CDR2 YFSETQ. The CDR3 DNA follows: TGCGCCAGCGCACGGACCCTGGGACAGGAGACTCTGTATGGCTACACCTTC. Translated, it gives CASARTLGQETLYGYTF.

This clone was observed a single time. This chain joins TRBV28 and TRBJ2-7; 9 positions match TRBD2. Germline trimming cut 5 bases from V and 2 bases from J; bases unmatched to any gene: 4. CDR3 length: 14 amino acids. Germline values: CDR1 MDHEN, CDR2 SYDVKM. CDR3: CASSAPSGTYEQYF. The CDR3 DNA sequence: TGTGCCAGCAGTGCACCTAGCGGGACCTACGAGCAGTACTTC.

The genes are TRBV15 and TRBJ2-5, with D possibly being TRBD2 (6 bases). V was shortened by 0 bases and J by 2 bases, with 10 bases between the two germline ends. The CDR3 consists of 15 residues. Germline CDR1 is LNHNV and CDR2 is YYDKDF (reference sequence). CDR3 sequence: CATSREFGGQETQYF. The CDR3 DNA follows: TGTGCCACCAGCAGAGAATTCGGGGGACAAGAGACCCAGTACTTC. The full variable domain, completed using reference TRBV15 and TRBJ2-5, is DAMVIQNPRYQVTQFGKPVTLSCSQTLNHNVMYWYQQKSSQAPKLLFHYYDKDFNNEADTPDNFQSRRPNTSFCFLDIRSPGLGDTAMYLCATSREFGGQETQYFGPGTRLLVL.

The chain recombines TRBV6-5 with TRBJ2-2; possibly TRBD1 for D (5 bases). CDR3 size: 16 residues. The germline V gene has CDR1 MNHEY and CDR2 SVGAGI. The V gene lost 2 bases and the J gene lost 2 bases, with 12 bases spanning the gap. The CDR3 bases are TGTGCCAGCAGTTACAGGGCAGGGCTCAACACCGGGGAGCTGTTTTTT. Protein: CASSYRAGLNTGELFF.

This chain connects TRBV28 to TRBJ1-5; D gene unclear. This CDR3 has 13 amino acids. With 3 bases removed from V and 7 bases from J, the gap between germline ends came to 10 bases. Germline CDR1 and CDR2: MDHEN and SYDVKM. CDR3: CASSFSGPQPQHF. The CDR3 DNA is TGTGCCAGCAGTTTCTCCGGTCCCCAGCCCCAGCATTTT.